This T cell receptor (beta chain) is from a study of T cells in Graves' hyperthyroidism and ophthalmopathy. This clonotype has just a few counts. Its antigen is unidentified. General study points: In the blood, most expanded thyroid clonotypes above 0.001 appeared as well. Separating ophthalmopathy from stable hyperthyroidism was achieved by a 13 V-J model.

V lost 6 bases and J lost 0; bases outside the gene matches: 9. CDR3 size: 18 residues. The germline gives CDR1 MNHEY, CDR2 SVGEGT. For the diagnoses, clinical symptoms, serum thyroxine and TRAb, thyroid ultrasound and orbital computed tomography were used. Out of less than 12 ml of fresh peripheral blood came the PBMCs. There were TCR beta CDR3 regions amplified from RNA transcripts. HTBI primers drove first-round RT-PCR of the TCR CDR3. TCRdb reprocessed the multiplex PCR reads with MiXCR, giving one entry per CDR3 protein. The data contain around 490,000 distinct CDR3 sequences, roughly 21% of them singletons.

The genes are TRBV6-2 or TRBV6-3 and TRBJ2-6, with 9 bases identical to TRBD1. Sequencing was performed on blood. The TCR comes from a man aged 35-49 years with Graves' ophthalmopathy. DNA of the CDR3: TGTGCCAGCAGGGCCCGACAGGGGGTAGGCTCTGGGGCCAACGTCCTGACTTTC. Encoded protein: CASRARQGVGSGANVLTF.